The 32 T cell receptor beta chains presented below share a single source sample, sequenced in a study of T cell repertoires in ileal Crohn's disease. TCRdb's copy holds only in-frame clones and misses some; the assay was immunoSEQ multiplex PCR. The sample has roughly 5,000 clones, around 90% seen once; the top ten hold around 5%. Sequenced material: ileal tissue. All receptors come from an adult with Crohn's disease.

The table lists this clone with a few counts. The chain carries TRBV7-9 and TRBJ2-4; D remains unclear. The CDR3 consists of 15 residues. The V gene's germline CDR1 is SEHNR and CDR2 FQNEAQ (reference sequence). V was pared by 5 bases and J by 7 bases, with 18 bases between. The CDR3 coding sequence is TGTGCCAGCAGCCCCAGTGGGCAGATTGGGAACATTCAGTACTTC. Amino acids: CASSPSGQIGNIQYF.

The chain couples TRBV10-3 to TRBJ1-3; D gene unclear. In germline, CDR1 is ENHRY, CDR2 SYGVKD. The V gene lost 3 bases and the J gene lost 0 bases, with 9 bases spanning the gap. The CDR3 loop spans 15 amino acids. The CDR3 DNA reads TGTGCCATCAGTGATTCGGGGAACTCTGGAAACACCATATATTTT. Translated: CAISDSGNSGNTIYF.

V gene TRBV4-2 combines with J gene TRBJ2-1; 10 bases agree with TRBD2. Germline CDR1 is LGHNA and CDR2 is YNFKEQ. The CDR3 covers 16 residues. The ends lost 1 base at V and 8 bases at J; junction bases unmatched: 8. As DNA, the CDR3 is TGTGCCAGCAGCCAAGGTAGCGGGGGGAAACACCATGAGCAGTTCTTC. It translates to CASSQGSGGKHHEQFF.

This clone was recorded once. The chain couples TRBV2 to TRBJ2-4; D is unresolved. The length of the CDR3 is 12 residues. CDR1 and CDR2 from the germline V gene are SNHLY and FYNNEI. Trimming removed 7 bases from V and 0 bases from J, with 4 bases in between. CDR3 bases: TGTGCCAGCACCTTAGCCAAAAACATTCAGTACTTC. Translating gives CASTLAKNIQYF.

This sequence joins TRBV5-1 and TRBJ2-3; D is unclear. The V gene's germline CDR1 is SGHRS and CDR2 YFSETQ. Between the trimmed V and J ends, which lost 10 bases and 6 bases, there was a span of 21 bases. The CDR3 is 14 residues long. As DNA, the CDR3 is TGCGCCTCCCAAATGGTGGCTAGAGAGGATACGCAGTATTTT. The encoded protein is CASQMVAREDTQYF.

The CDR3 protein is CASRYGQGALEQYF. The CDR3 DNA reads as TGTGCCAGCAGATACGGACAGGGGGCCTTAGAGCAGTACTTC. The chain joins TRBV27 to TRBJ2-7, with 11 bases that match TRBD1. Germline V gene data show CDR1 as MNHEY and CDR2 as SMNVEV (reference sequence). The trim removed 6 bases at V and 7 bases at J, leaving 8 bases unmatched. The CDR3 has 14 residues.

J is TRBJ2-4 and V is TRBV15, with a weak D call TRBD2 (6 bases). This CDR3 contains 15 residues. Germline CDR1 is LNHNV and CDR2 is YYDKDF (reference sequence). The V and J ends lost 1 base and 0 bases respectively, with 7 bases between them. CDR3 nucleotides: TGTGCCACCAGCAGAGGGGGGGTAGCCAAAAACATTCAGTACTTC. Translated, it gives CATSRGGVAKNIQYF.

The J gene is TRBJ2-7, the V gene TRBV9, with 7 bases identical to TRBD1. The V gene's germline CDR1 is SGDLS and CDR2 YYNGEE. The trim removed 2 bases at V and 0 bases at J, leaving 8 bases unmatched. The CDR3 is made up of 16 amino acids. The CDR3: CASSVHGDSGSYEQYF. The CDR3 nucleotides are TGTGCCAGCAGCGTCCACGGGGACAGTGGCTCCTACGAGCAGTACTTC.

The CDR3 DNA reads as TGTGCCAGCAGCTCACTAGCGGGGTATTACAATGAGCAGTTCTTC. Its translation: CASSSLAGYYNEQFF. This chain uses TRBV7-3 with TRBJ2-1, with 10 bases lining up with TRBD2. Per the germline V gene, CDR1 is SGHTA and CDR2 is FQGTGA. The trim removed 4 bases at V and 4 bases at J, leaving 4 bases unmatched. CDR3 length equals 15 residues.

A single count supports this clone. This chain's CDR3 is CASSRVGRETQYF. The CDR3, as DNA: TGTGCCAGCAGCCGAGTGGGGCGGGAGACCCAGTACTTC. V usage is TRBV7-2 and J usage is TRBJ2-5; tentative D call: TRBD1 (5 bases). The CDR3 consists of 13 residues. V was cut by 5 bases and J by 5 bases, with 12 bases left in between. Germline assignment: CDR1 SGHTA and CDR2 FQGNSA. Full variable domain (missing parts from reference TRBV7-2 and TRBJ2-5): GAGVSQSPSNKVTEKGKDVELRCDPISGHTALYWYRQSLGQGLEFLIYFQGNSAPDKSGLPSDRFSAERTGGSVSTLTIQRTQQEDSAVYLCASSRVGRETQYFGPGTRLLVL.

The rearrangement links TRBV7-3 to TRBJ2-5, with a tentative D call TRBD1 (6 bases). V gave up 5 bases and J gave up 1 base, with 11 bases separating them. Germline values: CDR1 SGHTA, CDR2 FQGTGA. The CDR3 has 14 amino acids. CDR3 nucleotides: TGTGCCAGCAGCCCCACAGGGCTCCAAGAGACCCAGTACTTC. Amino acids: CASSPTGLQETQYF.

The chain joins TRBV7-9 to TRBJ2-1; D remains ambiguous. In germline, CDR1 is SEHNR, CDR2 FQNEAQ (reference sequence). Trimming took 1 base from V and 8 from J, leaving 12 bases between them. CDR3 size: 14 residues. The CDR3 nucleotides are TGTGCCAGCAGCTTAGGAGGCTTAGCCGATGAGCAGTTCTTC. Encoded protein: CASSLGGLADEQFF. Filled out from reference TRBV7-9 and TRBJ2-1, the complete variable domain reads DTGVSQNPRHKITKRGQNVTFRCDPISEHNRLYWYRQTLGQGPEFLTYFQNEAQLEKSRLLSDRFSAERPKGSFSTLEIQRTEQGDSAMYLCASSLGGLADEQFFGPGTRLTVL.

This rearrangement joins TRBV5-4 to TRBJ2-5; the match to TRBD2 covers 15 bases. Trimming took 1 base from V and 4 from J; bases not matched to a gene: 2. The CDR3 has 16 amino acids. CDR1 is SGHNT and CDR2 is YYREEE in the germline V gene (reference sequence). CDR3 coding DNA: TGTGCCAGCAGCTTGAGGACTAGCGGGGGGGGAGAGACCCAGTACTTC. Its translation: CASSLRTSGGGETQYF.

The chain couples TRBV18 to TRBJ1-5; no firm D call. This CDR3 spans 13 amino acids. Trimming stripped 3 bases from V and 5 bases from J, with 8 bases between. Germline V gives CDR1 KGHSH, CDR2 LQKENI. The CDR3 sequence is CASSPGGDQPQHF. The CDR3 DNA reads TGTGCCAGCTCACCGGGCGGGGATCAGCCCCAGCATTTT.

The chain has TRBV28 and TRBJ1-2; TRBD1 matches at 7 bases. The V segment lost 6 bases and the J segment 4 bases; nucleotides outside the gene matches: 5. The length of the CDR3 is 13 residues. In germline, CDR1 is MDHEN, CDR2 SYDVKM. The CDR3 region has the DNA TGTGCCAGCAGCATTAGGACAGGCTATGGCTACACCTTC. Protein: CASSIRTGYGYTF.

The chain joins TRBV9 to TRBJ2-1; 7 nucleotides match TRBD2. Looked up from germline, CDR1 is SGDLS and CDR2 is YYNGEE. V gave up 3 bases and J gave up 7 bases; unmatched junction bases: 7. This CDR3 spans 14 amino acids. CDR3 amino acids: CASSAAGTTNEQFF. DNA for the CDR3: TGTGCCAGCAGCGCAGCCGGGACTACAAATGAGCAGTTCTTC.

The J gene is TRBJ1-1, the V gene TRBV27, with unresolved D. CDR3 length equals 13 residues. CDR1 is MNHEY and CDR2 is SMNVEV in the germline V gene (reference sequence). The V and J ends lost 10 bases and 1 base respectively, with 13 bases between them. CDR3 amino acids: CATRLNGNTEAFF. Written as DNA, the CDR3 is TGTGCCACCAGACTTAATGGGAACACTGAAGCTTTCTTT.

The chain uses TRBV28 and TRBJ2-7; 12 nucleotides line up with TRBD2. J lost 3 bases, V lost 5 bases, and 5 bases had no gene match. Germline CDR1 is MDHEN and CDR2 is SYDVKM. CDR3 length: 15 residues. CDR3 sequence (DNA): TGTGCCAGCAGTCCCCGACTAGCGGGGGTCTACGAGCAGTACTTC. The encoded protein is CASSPRLAGVYEQYF.

The chain has TRBV5-1 and TRBJ1-3; D call uncertain. Germline CDR1 and CDR2: SGHRS and YFSETQ. V dropped 4 bases and J dropped 3 bases, with 5 bases sitting between them. The CDR3 has 12 amino acids. The CDR3, as DNA: TGCGCCAGCAGCCTAAATGGAAACACCATATATTTT. Protein sequence: CASSLNGNTIYF.

V is TRBV5-1 and J is TRBJ2-3; possible D gene TRBD2, 6 bases. Germline CDR1 SGHRS, CDR2 YFSETQ. Trimming left V 3 bases short and J 1 base short, with 15 bases between. The CDR3 contains 16 residues. In DNA, the CDR3 is TGCGCCAGCAGCTGGGCGGGGACCTACGGCACAGATACGCAGTATTTT. Translated: CASSWAGTYGTDTQYF.

This chain uses TRBV5-1 with TRBJ1-2; the match to TRBD1 covers 11 bases. CDR3 size: 17 residues. V was clipped by 0 bases and J by 8 bases; unmatched bases: 12. The germline V gene encodes CDR1 SGHRS and CDR2 YFSETQ. As DNA, the CDR3 is TGCGCCAGCAGCTTGGGACCGGGACAGGGGGATTCCGTCGGCTACACCTTC. This codes for CASSLGPGQGDSVGYTF. The full variable domain, its missing parts supplied by reference TRBV5-1 and TRBJ1-2, is KAGVTQTPRYLIKTRGQQVTLSCSPISGHRSVSWYQQTPGQGLQFLFEYFSETQRNKGNFPGRFSGRQFSNSRSEMNVSTLELGDSALYLCASSLGPGQGDSVGYTFGSGTRLTVV.

The V call is TRBV4-1, the J call TRBJ1-3, with D possibly being TRBD1 (6 bases). This CDR3 contains 14 residues. Germline values: CDR1 MGHRA, CDR2 YSYEKL. Trimming left V 5 bases short and J 7 bases short, with 15 bases between. This CDR3 reads CASSKTGSLNTIYF. In nucleotides, the CDR3 is TGCGCCAGCAGCAAGACAGGCAGCCTGAACACCATATATTTT.

This chain joins TRBV5-6 and TRBJ1-6, with D uncertain. The CDR3 runs 13 residues. CDR1 is SGHDT and CDR2 is YYEEEE in the germline V gene. The germline V and J ends were trimmed by 4 bases and 9 bases, with 11 bases remaining between them. The CDR3 sequence: CASSLDRSSPLHF. The CDR3 nucleotides are TGTGCCAGCAGCCTAGATCGGAGTTCACCCCTCCACTTT.

The V gene is TRBV5-1, the J gene TRBJ2-1; a weak D match, TRBD2 (5 bases). The CDR3 runs 13 residues. V was clipped by 4 bases and J by 9 bases, with 14 bases between them. In germline, CDR1 is SGHRS, CDR2 YFSETQ. The CDR3 nucleotides are TGCGCCAGCAGCACGAACCGGGATGGTGAGCAGTTCTTC. This translates into CASSTNRDGEQFF.

The rearrangement uses TRBV27 and TRBJ2-1; 8 bases align to TRBD1. The V gene end was trimmed by 6 bases and the J gene end by 1 base; junction bases not matched to a gene: 5. The germline gives CDR1 MNHEY, CDR2 SMNVEV (reference sequence). CDR3 length: 15 residues. This chain's CDR3 is CASRTGGLSYNEQFF. CDR3 sequence (DNA): TGTGCCAGCAGAACAGGGGGTTTGTCCTACAATGAGCAGTTCTTC.

The chain links TRBV11-2 to TRBJ2-7; maybe TRBD2 (6 bases). With 5 bases removed from V and 4 bases from J, the gap between germline ends came to 18 bases. The CDR3 consists of 15 residues. Germline V gene lookup returns CDR1 SGHAT and CDR2 FQNNGV. The CDR3 loop reads CASSPLWEARYEQYF. In DNA form, the CDR3 reads TGTGCCAGCAGCCCATTGTGGGAGGCCAGGTACGAGCAGTACTTC.

This clone was seen a handful of times. The gene calls are TRBV9 and TRBJ1-1; D is possibly TRBD1 (6 bases). Trimming cost V 3 bases and J 0 bases, with 12 bases left between them. Germline V gene sequence: CDR1 SGDLS, CDR2 YYNGEE. The CDR3 consists of 15 residues. CDR3 coding DNA: TGTGCCAGCAGCGGCGGGGGGGCAATGAACACTGAAGCTTTCTTT. It translates to CASSGGGAMNTEAFF.

Turning to this clone: Relative to the germline gene, one junction end is altered; a read error may explain this. This chain connects TRBV30 to TRBJ1-1; D gene uncertain. CDR3 length equals 13 residues. The germline gives CDR1 GTSNPN, CDR2 SVGIG (reference sequence). The CDR3 DNA reads as TGTGTCTGGAGAAGACCGGGAAAGGCTGAAGCTTTCTTT. It encodes CVWRRPGKAEAFF.

CDR3 in amino acids: CASSLFGGMPNYEQYF. The CDR3 region has the DNA TGTGCCAGTAGCCTATTCGGGGGGATGCCGAACTACGAGCAGTACTTC. This chain joins TRBV19 and TRBJ2-7; 7 nucleotides align to TRBD2. After removal of 6 bases from V and 3 bases from J, the junction contained 14 bases not matched to a gene. This CDR3 comprises 16 residues. The germline V gene has CDR1 LNHDA and CDR2 SQIVND (reference sequence).

In nucleotides, the CDR3 is TGTGCCAGCAGCCAAGTAGCGGCGGGCGAGCAGTACTTC. This translates into CASSQVAAGEQYF. The chain combines TRBV14 with TRBJ2-7; maybe TRBD2 (6 bases). The CDR3 spans 13 residues. Germline V gene lookup returns CDR1 SGHDN and CDR2 FVKESK. Trimming took off 1 base at V and 6 bases at J, with 10 bases between the two ends.

The chain couples TRBV19 to TRBJ1-5; D is unclear. The CDR3 has 21 residues. With 3 bases removed from V and 3 bases from J, the gap between germline ends came to 30 bases. The germline V gene has CDR1 LNHDA and CDR2 SQIVND (reference sequence). The CDR3 nucleotides read TGTGCCAGTAGTATGTTCCTTTGGGGAGGGCTCAATGTTGATTCCAATCAGCCCCAGCATTTT. Translating gives CASSMFLWGGLNVDSNQPQHF.

The rearrangement links TRBV30 to TRBJ1-2; 8 bases line up with TRBD1. CDR3 length equals 17 residues. The germline V gene has CDR1 GTSNPN and CDR2 SVGIG (reference sequence). V shed 3 bases and J 7 bases; nucleotides not matched to a gene: 19. The DNA for the CDR3 is TGTGCCTGGAGACGTATTATGAACAGGGGGAGCCTTGGTGGCTACACCTTC. It is translated as CAWRRIMNRGSLGGYTF.